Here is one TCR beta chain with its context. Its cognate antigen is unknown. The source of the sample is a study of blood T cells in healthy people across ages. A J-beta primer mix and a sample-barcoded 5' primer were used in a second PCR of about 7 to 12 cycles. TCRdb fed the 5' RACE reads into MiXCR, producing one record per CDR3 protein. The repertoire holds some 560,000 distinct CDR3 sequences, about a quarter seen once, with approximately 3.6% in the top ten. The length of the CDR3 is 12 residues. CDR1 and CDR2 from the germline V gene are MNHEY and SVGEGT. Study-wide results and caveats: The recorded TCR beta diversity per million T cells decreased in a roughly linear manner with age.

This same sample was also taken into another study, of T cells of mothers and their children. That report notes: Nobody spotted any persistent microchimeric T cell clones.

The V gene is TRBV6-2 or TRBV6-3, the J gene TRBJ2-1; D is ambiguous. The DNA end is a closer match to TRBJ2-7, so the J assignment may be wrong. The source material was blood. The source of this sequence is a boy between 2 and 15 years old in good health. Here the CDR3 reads CASSASAYEQYF. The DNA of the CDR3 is TGTGCCAGCAGCGCCTCAGCCTACGAGCAGTACTTC.